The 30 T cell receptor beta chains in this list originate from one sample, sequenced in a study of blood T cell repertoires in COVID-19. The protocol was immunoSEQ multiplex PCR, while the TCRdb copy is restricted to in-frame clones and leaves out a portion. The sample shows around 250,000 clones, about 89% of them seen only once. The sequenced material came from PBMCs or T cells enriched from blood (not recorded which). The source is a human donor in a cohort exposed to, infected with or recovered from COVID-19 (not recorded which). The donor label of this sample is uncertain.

The CDR3, as DNA: TGTGCCAGCTCACCACCCCCACAGGCCTATGGCTACACCTTC. Translation gives CASSPPPQAYGYTF. The chain uses TRBV18 and TRBJ1-2, with TRBD1 as a possible D gene (5 bases). The V gene lost 0 bases and the J gene lost 4 bases, with 9 bases spanning the gap. Germline loops: CDR1 KGHSH, CDR2 LQKENI. The CDR3 covers 14 residues.

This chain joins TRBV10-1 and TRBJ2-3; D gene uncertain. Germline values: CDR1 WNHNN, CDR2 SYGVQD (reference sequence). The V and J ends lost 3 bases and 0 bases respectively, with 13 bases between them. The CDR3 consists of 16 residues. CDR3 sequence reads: CASSEKAGVSTDTQYF. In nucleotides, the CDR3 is TGCGCCAGCAGTGAAAAAGCCGGAGTTAGCACAGATACGCAGTATTTT.

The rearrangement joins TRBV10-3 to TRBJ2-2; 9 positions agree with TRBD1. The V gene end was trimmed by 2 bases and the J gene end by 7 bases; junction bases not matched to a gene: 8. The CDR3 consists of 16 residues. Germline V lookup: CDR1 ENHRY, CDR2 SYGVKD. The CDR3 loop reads CAISERGTGLGGELFF. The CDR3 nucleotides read TGTGCCATCAGTGAGAGGGGGACAGGGCTCGGCGGGGAGCTGTTTTTT.

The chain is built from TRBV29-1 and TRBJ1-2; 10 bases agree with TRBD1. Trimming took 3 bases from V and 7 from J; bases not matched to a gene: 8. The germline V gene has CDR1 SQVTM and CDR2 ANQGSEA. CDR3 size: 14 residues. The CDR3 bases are TGCAGCGTTGACGGGACAGGGGAAATTTTTGGCTACACCTTC. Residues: CSVDGTGEIFGYTF. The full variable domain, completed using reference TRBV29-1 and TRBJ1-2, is SAVISQKPSRDICQRGTSLTIQCQVDSQVTMMFWYRQQPGQSLTLIATANQGSEATYESGFVIDKFPISRPNLTFSTLTVSNMSPEDSSIYLCSVDGTGEIFGYTFGSGTRLTVV.

The CDR3: CASSLAGRYGYTF. The CDR3 coding sequence is TGTGCCAGCAGCTTAGCTGGGAGATATGGCTACACCTTC. This sequence joins TRBV5-4 and TRBJ1-2; D uncertain. This CDR3 spans 13 amino acids. In germline, CDR1 is SGHNT, CDR2 YYREEE (reference sequence). V was cut by 2 bases and J by 5 bases, with 10 bases left in between.

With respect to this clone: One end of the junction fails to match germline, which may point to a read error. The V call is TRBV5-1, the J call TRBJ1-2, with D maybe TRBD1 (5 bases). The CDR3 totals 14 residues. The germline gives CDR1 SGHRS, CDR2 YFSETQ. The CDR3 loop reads CTSSLEGEGYGYTF. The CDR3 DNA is TGCACCAGCAGCTTGGAAGGGGAGGGGTATGGCTACACCTTC.

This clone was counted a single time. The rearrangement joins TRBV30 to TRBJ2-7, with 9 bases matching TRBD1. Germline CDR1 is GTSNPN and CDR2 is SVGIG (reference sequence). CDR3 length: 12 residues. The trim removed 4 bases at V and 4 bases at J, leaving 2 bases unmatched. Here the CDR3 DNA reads TGTGCCTGGAACAGGGGGCCGTACGAGCAGTACTTC. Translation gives CAWNRGPYEQYF.

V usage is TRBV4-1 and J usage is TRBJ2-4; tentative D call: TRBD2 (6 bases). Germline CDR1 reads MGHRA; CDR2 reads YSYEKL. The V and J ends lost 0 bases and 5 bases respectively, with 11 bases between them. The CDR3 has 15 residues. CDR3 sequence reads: CASSQDRGTENIQYF. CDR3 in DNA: TGCGCCAGCAGCCAAGACCGCGGGACTGAAAACATTCAGTACTTC.

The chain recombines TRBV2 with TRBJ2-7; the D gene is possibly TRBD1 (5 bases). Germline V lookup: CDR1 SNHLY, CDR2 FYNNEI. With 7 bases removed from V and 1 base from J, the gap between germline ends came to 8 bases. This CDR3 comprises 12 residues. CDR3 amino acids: CASNQGSYEQYF. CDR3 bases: TGTGCCAGCAACCAGGGTTCCTACGAGCAGTACTTC.

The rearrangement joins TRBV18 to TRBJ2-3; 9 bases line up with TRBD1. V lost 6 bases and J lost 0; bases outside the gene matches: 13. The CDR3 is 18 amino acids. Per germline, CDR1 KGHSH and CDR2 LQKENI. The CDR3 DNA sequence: TGTGCCAGCTCCCAACTTATACAGGGGGCAGGTAGCACAGATACGCAGTATTTT. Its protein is CASSQLIQGAGSTDTQYF. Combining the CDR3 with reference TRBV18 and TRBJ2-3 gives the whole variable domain NAGVMQNPRHLVRRRGQEARLRCSPMKGHSHVYWYRQLPEEGLKFMVYLQKENIIDESGMPKERFSAEFPKEGPSILRIQQVVRGDSAAYFCASSQLIQGAGSTDTQYFGPGTRLTVL.

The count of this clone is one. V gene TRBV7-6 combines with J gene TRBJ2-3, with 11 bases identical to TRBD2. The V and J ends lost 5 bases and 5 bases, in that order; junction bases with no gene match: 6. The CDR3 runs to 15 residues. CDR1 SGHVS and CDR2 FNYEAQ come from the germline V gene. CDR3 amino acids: CASSRLLAGEDTQYF. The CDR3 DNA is TGTGCCAGCAGCCGATTACTAGCGGGGGAAGATACGCAGTATTTT.

The CDR3 nucleotides read TGTGCCAGCAGTTTTCGGAGCACAGATACGCAGTATTTT. Translation: CASSFRSTDTQYF. V usage is TRBV27 and J usage is TRBJ2-3; no clear D gene. The V end was cut by 3 bases, the J end by 0 bases, with 4 bases between. The germline gives CDR1 MNHEY, CDR2 SMNVEV (reference sequence). The CDR3 is 13 residues long.

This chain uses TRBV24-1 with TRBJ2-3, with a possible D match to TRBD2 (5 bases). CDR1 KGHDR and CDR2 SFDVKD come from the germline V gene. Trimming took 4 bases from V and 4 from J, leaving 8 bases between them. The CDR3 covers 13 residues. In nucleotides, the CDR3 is TGTGCCACCAGTGACTGGCGGGCAGATACGCAGTATTTT. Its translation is CATSDWRADTQYF.

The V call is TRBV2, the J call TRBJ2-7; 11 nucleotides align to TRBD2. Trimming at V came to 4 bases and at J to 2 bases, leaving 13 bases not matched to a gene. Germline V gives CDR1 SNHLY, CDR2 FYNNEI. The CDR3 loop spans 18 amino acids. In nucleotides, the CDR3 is TGTGCCAGCAGTGGCCCCTCCCCCACTAGCGGGGGTACCTACGAGCAGTACTTC. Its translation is CASSGPSPTSGGTYEQYF. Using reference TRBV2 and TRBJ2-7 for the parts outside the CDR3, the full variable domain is EPEVTQTPSHQVTQMGQEVILRCVPISNHLYFYWYRQILGQKVEFLVSFYNNEISEKSEIFDDQFSVERPDGSNFTLKIRSTKLEDSAMYFCASSGPSPTSGGTYEQYFGPGTRLTVT.

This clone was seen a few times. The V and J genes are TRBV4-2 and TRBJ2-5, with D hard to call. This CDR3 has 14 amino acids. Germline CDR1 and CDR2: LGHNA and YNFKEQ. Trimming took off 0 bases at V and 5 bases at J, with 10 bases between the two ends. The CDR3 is CASSQDGPEETQYF. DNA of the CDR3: TGTGCCAGCAGCCAAGATGGGCCCGAGGAGACCCAGTACTTC.

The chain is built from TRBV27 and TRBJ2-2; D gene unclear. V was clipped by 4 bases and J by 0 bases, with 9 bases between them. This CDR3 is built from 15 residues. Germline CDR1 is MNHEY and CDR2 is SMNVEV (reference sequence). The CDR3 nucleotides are TGTGCCAGCAGTTGGGTAGCAGCGAACACCGGGGAGCTGTTTTTT. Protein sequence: CASSWVAANTGELFF.

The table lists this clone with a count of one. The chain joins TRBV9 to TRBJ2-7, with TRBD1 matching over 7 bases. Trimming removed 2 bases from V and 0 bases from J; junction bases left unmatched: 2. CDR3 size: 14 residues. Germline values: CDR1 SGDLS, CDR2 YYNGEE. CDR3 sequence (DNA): TGTGCCAGCAGCGTTACAGGGGCCTCCTACGAGCAGTACTTC. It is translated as CASSVTGASYEQYF. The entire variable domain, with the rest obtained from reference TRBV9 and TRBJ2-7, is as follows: DSGVTQTPKHLITATGQRVTLRCSPRSGDLSVYWYQQSLDQGLQFLIQYYNGEERAKGNILERFSAQQFPDLHSELNLSSLELGDSALYFCASSVTGASYEQYFGPGTRLTVT.

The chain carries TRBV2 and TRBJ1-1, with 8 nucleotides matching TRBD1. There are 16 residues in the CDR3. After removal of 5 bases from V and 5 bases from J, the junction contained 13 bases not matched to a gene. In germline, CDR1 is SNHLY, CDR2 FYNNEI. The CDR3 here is CASSSLDREKETEAFF. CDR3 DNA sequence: TGTGCCAGCAGTTCTCTGGACAGGGAGAAAGAGACTGAAGCTTTCTTT.

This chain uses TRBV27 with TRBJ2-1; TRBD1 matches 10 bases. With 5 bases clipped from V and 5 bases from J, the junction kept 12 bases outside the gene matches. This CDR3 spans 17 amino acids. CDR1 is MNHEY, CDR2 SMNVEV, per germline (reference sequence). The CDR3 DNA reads TGTGCCAGCAGTGTAAACCCGGGACAGGGGCTCGACAATGAGCAGTTCTTC. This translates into CASSVNPGQGLDNEQFF.

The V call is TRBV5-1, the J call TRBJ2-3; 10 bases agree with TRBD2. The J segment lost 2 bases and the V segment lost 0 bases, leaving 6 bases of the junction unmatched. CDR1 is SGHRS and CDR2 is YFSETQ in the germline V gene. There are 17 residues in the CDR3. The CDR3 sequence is CASSLDLAGASTDTQYF. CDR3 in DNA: TGCGCCAGCAGCTTGGACCTAGCGGGGGCCTCCACAGATACGCAGTATTTT. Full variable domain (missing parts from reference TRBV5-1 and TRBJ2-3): KAGVTQTPRYLIKTRGQQVTLSCSPISGHRSVSWYQQTPGQGLQFLFEYFSETQRNKGNFPGRFSGRQFSNSRSEMNVSTLELGDSALYLCASSLDLAGASTDTQYFGPGTRLTVL.

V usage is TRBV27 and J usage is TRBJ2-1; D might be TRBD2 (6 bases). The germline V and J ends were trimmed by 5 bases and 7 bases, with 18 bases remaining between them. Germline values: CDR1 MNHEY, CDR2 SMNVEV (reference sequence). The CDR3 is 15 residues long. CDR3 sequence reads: CASSRPAGTRNEQFF. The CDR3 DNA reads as TGTGCCAGCAGTCGGCCCGCGGGGACCAGAAATGAGCAGTTCTTC.

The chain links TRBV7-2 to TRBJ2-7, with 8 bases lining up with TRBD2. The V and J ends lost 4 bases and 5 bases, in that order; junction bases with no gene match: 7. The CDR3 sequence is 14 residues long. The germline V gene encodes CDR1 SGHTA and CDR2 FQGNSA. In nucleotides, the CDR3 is TGTGCCAGCAGCTCTGGCCTAGCGGGCAACGAGCAGTACTTC. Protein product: CASSSGLAGNEQYF.

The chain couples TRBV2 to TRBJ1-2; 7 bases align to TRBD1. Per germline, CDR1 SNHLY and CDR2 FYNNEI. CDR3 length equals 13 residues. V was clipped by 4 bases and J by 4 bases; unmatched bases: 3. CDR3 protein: CASSAQGIYGYTF. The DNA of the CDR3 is TGTGCCAGCAGTGCACAGGGGATCTATGGCTACACCTTC.

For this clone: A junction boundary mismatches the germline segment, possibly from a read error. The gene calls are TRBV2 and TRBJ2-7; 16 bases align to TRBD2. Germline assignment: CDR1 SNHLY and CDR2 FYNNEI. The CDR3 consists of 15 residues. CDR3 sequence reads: CASCGDPGLAGGFGF. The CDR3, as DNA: TGTGCCAGCTGCGGCGACCCGGGACTAGCGGGAGGGTTTGGCTTC.

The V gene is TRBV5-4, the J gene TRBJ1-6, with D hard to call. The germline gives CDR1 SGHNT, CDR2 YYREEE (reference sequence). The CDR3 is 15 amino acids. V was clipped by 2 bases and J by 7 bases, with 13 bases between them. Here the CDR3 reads CASSFEVAGNSPLHF. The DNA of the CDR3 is TGTGCCAGCAGCTTCGAAGTGGCCGGGAATTCACCCCTCCACTTT.

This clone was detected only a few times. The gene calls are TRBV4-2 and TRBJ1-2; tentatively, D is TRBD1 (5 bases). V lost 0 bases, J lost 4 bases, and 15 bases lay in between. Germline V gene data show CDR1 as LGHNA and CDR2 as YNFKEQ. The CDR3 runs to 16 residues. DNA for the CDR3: TGTGCCAGCAGCCAAGAGGATTCAGGGAAGCGCTATGGCTACACCTTC. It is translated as CASSQEDSGKRYGYTF.

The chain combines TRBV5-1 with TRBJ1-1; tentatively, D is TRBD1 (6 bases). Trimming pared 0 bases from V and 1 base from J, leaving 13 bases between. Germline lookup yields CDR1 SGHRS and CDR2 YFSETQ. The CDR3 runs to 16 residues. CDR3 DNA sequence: TGCGCCAGCAGCTTGGCGTTGGGGGCCGGGAACACTGAAGCTTTCTTT. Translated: CASSLALGAGNTEAFF.

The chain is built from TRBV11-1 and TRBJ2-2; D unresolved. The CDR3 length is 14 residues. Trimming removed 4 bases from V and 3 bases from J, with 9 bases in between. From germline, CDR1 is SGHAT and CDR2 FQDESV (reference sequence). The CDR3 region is CASSSSVHTGELFF. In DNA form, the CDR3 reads TGTGCCAGCAGCTCGTCTGTTCACACCGGGGAGCTGTTTTTT.

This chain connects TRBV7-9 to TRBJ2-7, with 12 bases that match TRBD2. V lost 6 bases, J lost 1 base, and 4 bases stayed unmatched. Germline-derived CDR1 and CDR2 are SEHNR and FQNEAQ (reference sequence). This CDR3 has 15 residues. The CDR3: CASRLAGGPSYEQYF. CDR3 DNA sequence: TGTGCCAGCAGACTAGCGGGGGGCCCTTCCTACGAGCAGTACTTC.

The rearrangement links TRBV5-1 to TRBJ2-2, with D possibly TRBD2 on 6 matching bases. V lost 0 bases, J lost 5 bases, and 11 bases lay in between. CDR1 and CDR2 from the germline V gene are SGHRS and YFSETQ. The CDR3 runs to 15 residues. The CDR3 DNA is TGCGCCAGCAGCTTGGAGGCGGGGCCAACCGGGGAGCTGTTTTTT. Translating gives CASSLEAGPTGELFF. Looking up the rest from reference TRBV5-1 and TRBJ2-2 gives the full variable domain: KAGVTQTPRYLIKTRGQQVTLSCSPISGHRSVSWYQQTPGQGLQFLFEYFSETQRNKGNFPGRFSGRQFSNSRSEMNVSTLELGDSALYLCASSLEAGPTGELFFGEGSRLTVL.